This entry concerns a single T cell receptor beta chain. V lost 6 bases and J 6 bases, leaving 11 bases between the germline ends. This CDR3 contains 13 residues. The V gene's germline CDR1 is SEHNR and CDR2 FQNEAQ (reference sequence). cDNA synthesis used the whole RNA isolate, giving expressed TCRB sequences. TCRdb keeps only in-frame clones here, not all; method: immunoSEQ multiplex PCR. The sample holds hundreds of thousands of clones; roughly 15% are singletons and the top ten take about 0.087%. The source of the sample is a study of beta chain features in type 1 diabetes. V is TRBV7-9 and J is TRBJ2-2, with D hard to call. The sequence derives from a man between 18 and 35 years old in good health. Source material: naive CD4+ T cells from blood. CDR3 DNA sequence: TGTGCCAGCAGTCTCGGGCTAGCCGGGGAGCTGTTTTTT. Encoded protein: CASSLGLAGELFF.